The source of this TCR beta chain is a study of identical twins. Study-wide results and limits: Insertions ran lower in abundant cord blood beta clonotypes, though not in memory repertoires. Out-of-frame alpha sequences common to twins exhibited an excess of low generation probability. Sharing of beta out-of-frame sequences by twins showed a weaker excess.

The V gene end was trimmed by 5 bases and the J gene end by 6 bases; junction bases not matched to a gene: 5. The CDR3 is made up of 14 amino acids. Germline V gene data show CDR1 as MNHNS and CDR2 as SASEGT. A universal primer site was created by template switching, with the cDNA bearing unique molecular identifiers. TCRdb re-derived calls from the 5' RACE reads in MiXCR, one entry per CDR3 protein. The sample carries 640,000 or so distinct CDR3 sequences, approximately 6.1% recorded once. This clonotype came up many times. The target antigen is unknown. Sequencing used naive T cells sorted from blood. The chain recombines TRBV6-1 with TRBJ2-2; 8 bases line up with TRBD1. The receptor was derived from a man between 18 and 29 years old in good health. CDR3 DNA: TGTGCCAGCAGTCCCGACAGGGGTGCCGGGGAGCTGTTTTTT. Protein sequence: CASSPDRGAGELFF.